The 18 T cell receptor beta chains below come from one sample, sequenced in a study of radiation and T cells in renal cell carcinoma. Libraries were prepared by immunoSEQ multiplex PCR; TCRdb keeps only in-frame clonotypes and omits some of them. Here the sample spans around 170,000 clones, roughly 90% being singletons. The time point denotes: blood 4 weeks post-SBRT, at nephrectomy. Noted treatment: 15 Gy SBRT to primary tumor, nephrectomy 4 weeks later. The sample was blood, taken from a patient whose treatment included radiotherapy and nephrectomy. These receptors originate from a woman between 45 and 60 years old with renal cell carcinoma.

This chain uses TRBV9 with TRBJ1-2; TRBD1 matches at 9 bases. Trimming at V came to 0 bases and at J to 0 bases, leaving 18 bases not matched to a gene. This CDR3 is 21 amino acids long. The germline gives CDR1 SGDLS, CDR2 YYNGEE. The CDR3 region is CASSVEVVHMPGQGANYGYTF. CDR3 DNA: TGTGCCAGCAGCGTAGAGGTGGTCCACATGCCGGGACAGGGAGCTAACTATGGCTACACCTTC.

CDR3 residues: CASSAESTNTIYF. DNA for the CDR3: TGTGCCAGCAGTGCAGAGAGTACAAACACCATATATTTT. The chain links TRBV2 to TRBJ1-3; D is ambiguous. The CDR3 is made up of 13 amino acids. V shed 4 bases and J shed 6 bases, with 10 bases lying between them. CDR1 and CDR2 from the germline V gene are SNHLY and FYNNEI.

The chain combines TRBV6-6 with TRBJ2-7; D tentatively fits TRBD1 or TRBD2 (6 bases each). V lost 0 bases and J 4 bases, leaving 16 bases between the germline ends. Germline assignment: CDR1 MNHNY and CDR2 SVGAGI (reference sequence). The CDR3 consists of 16 residues. CDR3 sequence (DNA): TGTGCCAGCAGTTACTCGGGGGGACACCCTTTTTACGAGCAGTACTTC. It codes for CASSYSGGHPFYEQYF.

This chain uses TRBV7-9 with TRBJ2-1; 8 bases fit TRBD1. V dropped 5 bases and J dropped 5; count of bases not matched to a gene: 14. This CDR3 region has 17 residues. Germline V gene lookup returns CDR1 SEHNR and CDR2 FQNEAQ (reference sequence). The CDR3 loop is CASSPPDRGPWDNEQFF. CDR3 in DNA: TGTGCCAGCAGCCCACCCGACAGGGGACCATGGGACAATGAGCAGTTCTTC.

The chain employs TRBV27 and TRBJ1-2; no clear D. The CDR3 loop spans 14 amino acids. The V end lost 1 base, the J end lost 1 base, and 7 bases lay between the germline ends. The V gene's germline CDR1 is MNHEY and CDR2 SMNVEV (reference sequence). CDR3 in amino acids: CASSLFRNNYGYTF. The CDR3, as DNA: TGTGCCAGCAGTTTATTTCGTAATAACTATGGCTACACCTTC.

The CDR3 sequence is CASSQDQNTEAFF. The CDR3 DNA follows: TGTGCCAGCAGCCAAGATCAGAACACTGAAGCTTTCTTT. The rearrangement uses TRBV14 and TRBJ1-1; unclear D gene. This CDR3 region has 13 residues. Trimming removed 0 bases from V and 1 base from J, with 3 bases in between. From germline, CDR1 is SGHDN and CDR2 FVKESK.

The chain recombines TRBV5-8 with TRBJ2-7, with 10 bases lining up with TRBD2. Germline V gene data show CDR1 as SGHTS and CDR2 as YDEGEE. The length of the CDR3 is 17 residues. V was pared by 6 bases and J by 3 bases, with 15 bases of the junction left unmatched. CDR3 amino acids: CASNQRGGVIPSYEQYF. CDR3 DNA: TGTGCCAGCAATCAGCGGGGGGGCGTCATTCCGAGCTACGAGCAGTACTTC.

The V call is TRBV19, the J call TRBJ1-1; tentatively, D is TRBD1 (6 bases). Trimming took off 1 base at V and 5 bases at J, with 11 bases between the two ends. The CDR3 is 14 residues long. Germline V gives CDR1 LNHDA, CDR2 SQIVND (reference sequence). The CDR3 here is CASSIGTVTTEAFF. The CDR3 DNA is TGTGCCAGTAGTATAGGGACAGTGACTACTGAAGCTTTCTTT.

The chain is built from TRBV30 and TRBJ2-4; 7 positions match TRBD2. The CDR3 totals 14 residues. Germline CDR1 GTSNPN, CDR2 SVGIG (reference sequence). Trimming removed 2 bases from V and 5 bases from J; junction bases left unmatched: 6. The CDR3 here is CAWSSSGKQNIQYF. DNA of the CDR3: TGTGCCTGGAGTTCAAGCGGGAAACAAAACATTCAGTACTTC.

The V gene is TRBV11-1, the J gene TRBJ2-7; TRBD1 matches 9 bases. The ends lost 6 bases at V and 2 bases at J; junction bases unmatched: 17. Germline V CDR1 and CDR2: SGHAT, FQDESV (reference sequence). The CDR3 runs 18 residues. This chain's CDR3 is CASSFDHYSGTGTYEQYF. CDR3 in DNA: TGTGCCAGCAGTTTTGACCACTATTCCGGGACAGGGACCTACGAGCAGTACTTC.

The genes are TRBV9 and TRBJ2-1, with a possible D match to TRBD2 (6 bases). Trimming removed 0 bases from V and 6 bases from J, with 16 bases in between. Germline assignment: CDR1 SGDLS and CDR2 YYNGEE. The CDR3 consists of 16 residues. The CDR3 coding sequence is TGTGCCAGCAGCGTAGTGGAGGGGTCCCCCCTCAATGAGCAGTTCTTC. Its translation is CASSVVEGSPLNEQFF.

The chain recombines TRBV19 with TRBJ2-3; TRBD2 matches at 11 bases. Germline V gene data show CDR1 as LNHDA and CDR2 as SQIVND (reference sequence). There are 16 residues in the CDR3. The V gene end was trimmed by 6 bases and the J gene end by 2 bases; junction bases not matched to a gene: 7. CDR3 coding DNA: TGTGCCAGTAGCCGTCGACTAGCGGGGAACACAGATACGCAGTATTTT. Amino acids: CASSRRLAGNTDTQYF.

The chain couples TRBV6-5 to TRBJ1-2; 8 bases agree with TRBD1. The V segment lost 5 bases and the J segment 5 bases; nucleotides outside the gene matches: 7. Germline V gene lookup returns CDR1 MNHEY and CDR2 SVGAGI. The CDR3 contains 14 residues. The CDR3 here is CASSPNDRGYGYTF. Written as DNA, the CDR3 is TGTGCCAGCAGTCCTAACGACAGGGGATATGGCTACACCTTC.

This clone appeared a few times. The J gene is TRBJ1-1, the V gene TRBV6-6, with a weak D call TRBD1 (6 bases). The V end was cut by 7 bases, the J end by 0 bases, with 15 bases between. Germline-derived CDR1 and CDR2 are MNHNY and SVGAGI (reference sequence). The CDR3 has 15 residues. CDR3 sequence reads: CASILMGGLNTEAFF. The CDR3, as DNA: TGTGCCAGCATCCTGATGGGGGGGCTGAACACTGAAGCTTTCTTT.

This clone was seen only once. The rearrangement uses TRBV7-9 and TRBJ1-6, with D unresolved. The CDR3 runs to 15 residues. V was clipped by 1 base and J by 7 bases, with 11 bases between them. Germline-derived CDR1 and CDR2 are SEHNR and FQNEAQ (reference sequence). This CDR3 reads CASSLDEQRNSPLHF. The CDR3 DNA follows: TGTGCCAGCAGCTTAGACGAACAGCGCAATTCACCCCTCCACTTT.

V usage is TRBV19 and J usage is TRBJ1-6; D possibly corresponds to TRBD1 (6 bases). In germline, CDR1 is LNHDA, CDR2 SQIVND (reference sequence). V lost 5 bases and J 7 bases, leaving 9 bases between the germline ends. The CDR3 runs 13 residues. The CDR3 DNA is TGTGCCAGTAGTGAGGGGGTGAATTCACCCCTCCACTTT. This codes for CASSEGVNSPLHF.

This rearrangement joins TRBV5-1 to TRBJ2-1, with TRBD2 matching over 13 bases. The CDR3 spans 16 residues. Germline CDR1 is SGHRS and CDR2 is YFSETQ. V lost 0 bases, J lost 8 bases, and 5 bases stayed unmatched. CDR3 nucleotide sequence: TGCGCCAGCAGCTTGGATGGGACTAGCGGGGTTGATGAGCAGTTCTTC. This translates into CASSLDGTSGVDEQFF.

The J gene is TRBJ2-3, the V gene TRBV25-1; D possibly matches TRBD1 or TRBD2 (6 bases each). Trimming stripped 6 bases from V and 3 bases from J, with 16 bases between. The germline gives CDR1 MGHDK, CDR2 SYGVNS. This CDR3 contains 15 residues. The CDR3 DNA reads as TGTGCCAGCAGCCCTCGAGGGGGGTGGACAGATACGCAGTATTTT. This sequence encodes CASSPRGGWTDTQYF.